A single sample is the source of the 6 T cell receptor beta chains below, sequenced in a study of PD-1 blockade in mismatch repair-deficient tumors. Libraries were prepared by immunoSEQ multiplex PCR; TCRdb keeps only in-frame clonotypes and omits some of them. The table has around 50,000 clones, roughly 78% seen once. Material: peripheral blood, obtained 4 weeks after starting pembrolizumab. Every receptor here comes from an adult with mismatch repair-deficient cancer.

The chain uses TRBV5-4 and TRBJ2-2; TRBD2 is a possible D gene (5 bases). The length of the CDR3 is 13 residues. V lost 7 bases to trimming and J lost 0 bases, with 7 bases between them. Germline CDR1 reads SGHNT; CDR2 reads YYREEE (reference sequence). CDR3 coding DNA: TGTGCCAGCTGGGGAGCGAACACCGGGGAGCTGTTTTTT. This codes for CASWGANTGELFF.

The V gene is TRBV11-3, the J gene TRBJ2-5; the D is unclear. Trimming removed 4 bases at V and 4 bases at J, with 7 bases between. Per the germline V gene, CDR1 is SGHNT and CDR2 is YENEEA. The CDR3 runs to 12 residues. The CDR3 region has the DNA TGTGCCAGCAGCTCGACCCGAGAGACCCAGTACTTC. Protein: CASSSTRETQYF.

This rearrangement joins TRBV5-5 to TRBJ2-3, with 7 positions matching TRBD2. J lost 6 bases, V lost 3 bases, and 10 bases had no gene match. This CDR3 contains 15 residues. Germline assignment: CDR1 SGHKS and CDR2 YYEKEE (reference sequence). CDR3: CASSYLGRELDTQYF. The CDR3 region has the DNA TGTGCCAGCAGCTATCTAGGGCGGGAGTTGGATACGCAGTATTTT.

The rearrangement links TRBV18 to TRBJ2-7, with 13 bases aligning to TRBD2. The length of the CDR3 is 15 residues. CDR1 is KGHSH, CDR2 LQKENI, per germline. The J segment lost 5 bases and the V segment lost 6 bases, leaving 7 bases of the junction unmatched. The CDR3 spells CASSRTSGRVNEQYF. The CDR3 DNA reads as TGTGCCAGCTCCCGGACTAGCGGGAGAGTCAACGAGCAGTACTTC.

J is TRBJ2-3 and V is TRBV4-2, with a weak D call TRBD2 (5 bases). Germline CDR1 LGHNA, CDR2 YNFKEQ. Deletions cut 0 bases from V and 2 bases from J, with 12 bases between. CDR3 length: 16 residues. CDR3 region: CASSQDGGLPTDTQYF. The CDR3 bases are TGTGCCAGCAGCCAAGATGGAGGACTGCCCACAGATACGCAGTATTTT.

The chain uses TRBV15 and TRBJ2-2; D is ambiguous. This CDR3 is built from 16 residues. Trimming stripped 1 base from V and 4 bases from J, with 13 bases between. Germline CDR1 reads LNHNV; CDR2 reads YYDKDF (reference sequence). The chain's CDR3 is CATSRGRTKGTGELFF. The DNA of the CDR3 is TGTGCCACCAGCAGAGGTAGAACAAAGGGCACCGGGGAGCTGTTTTTT.